The sample holds one count of the clone carrying this TCR beta chain. Antigen specificity is unknown. Unique molecular identifiers were incorporated when the TCRbeta library was constructed. TCRdb re-derived calls from the PCR reads in MiXCR, one entry per CDR3 protein. The table shows around 580,000 distinct CDR3 sequences, with more than 20% occurring only once. This record comes from a study of T-cell reconstitution after alpha-beta-depleted transplantation in children. Overall study results and limits: Surviving recipient T cells and thymic progenitors underlay high day-60 TCRbeta diversity in some patients. Reports say that about two months after transplant, the alpha-beta T cells came out of several hundred graft clones that had expanded. Among T cells one year after transplant, newly produced cells accounted for most counts and diversity.

The CDR3 loop spans 15 amino acids. The germline gives CDR1 LGHNA, CDR2 YNFKEQ. Trimming took 4 bases from V and 0 from J, leaving 10 bases between them. The sequenced sample was PBMCs, mostly from graft donor cells, obtained 360 days after TCRalphabeta/CD19-depleted stem cell transplant. This TCR came from a boy in the first two years of life who had a stem cell transplant for acute myeloid leukemia, so the T cells may come from the graft donor. V is TRBV4-2 and J is TRBJ1-5; D is unclear. CDR3 in amino acids: CASSRDRPSNQPQHF. The CDR3 DNA reads as TGTGCCAGCAGCCGCGACCGTCCTAGCAATCAGCCCCAGCATTTT.